The 2 T cell receptor beta chains below come from one sample, sequenced in a study of Ad26.COV2.S vaccination and SARS-CoV-2 variants. The assay was immunoSEQ multiplex PCR, and TCRdb's table has in-frame clones only and misses some. The table has over 85,000 clones, around 81% seen once. This specimen was peripheral blood, taken after recovery from COVID-19. These receptors originate from a human donor who had recovered from COVID-19.

The chain has TRBV3-1 (or the pseudogene TRBV3-2) and TRBJ1-2; a weak D match, TRBD1 (6 bases). The CDR3 covers 16 residues. Trimming took 4 bases from V and 3 from J, leaving 18 bases between them. Germline V CDR1 and CDR2: LGHDT, YNNKEL (reference sequence). For the CDR3, the DNA is TGTGCCAGCAGCCCCCAGTTGGGGGGCCAACACTATGGCTACACCTTC. Translation: CASSPQLGGQHYGYTF.

The chain has TRBV3-1 (or the pseudogene TRBV3-2) and TRBJ2-1; 15 nucleotides match TRBD2. Germline CDR1 LGHDT, CDR2 YNNKEL (reference sequence). This CDR3 has 18 amino acids. V gave up 1 base and J gave up 8 bases; unmatched junction bases: 9. CDR3 DNA sequence: TGTGCCAGCAGCCAAGGGACTAGCGGGGGGGCCGAATTGGATGAGCAGTTCTTC. It codes for CASSQGTSGGAELDEQFF.